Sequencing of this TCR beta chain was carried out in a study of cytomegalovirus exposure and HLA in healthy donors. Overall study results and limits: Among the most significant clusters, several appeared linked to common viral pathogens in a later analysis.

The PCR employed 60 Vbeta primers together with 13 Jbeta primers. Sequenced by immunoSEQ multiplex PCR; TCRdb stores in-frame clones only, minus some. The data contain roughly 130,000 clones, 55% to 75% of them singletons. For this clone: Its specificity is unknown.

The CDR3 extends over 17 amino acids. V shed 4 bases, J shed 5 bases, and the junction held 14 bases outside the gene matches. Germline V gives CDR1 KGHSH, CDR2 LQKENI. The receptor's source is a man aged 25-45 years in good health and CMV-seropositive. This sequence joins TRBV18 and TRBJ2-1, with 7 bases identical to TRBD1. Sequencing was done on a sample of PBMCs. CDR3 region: CASSQIRGQQGHNEQFF. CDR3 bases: TGTGCCAGCTCACAAATACGGGGACAGCAGGGTCACAATGAGCAGTTCTTC.